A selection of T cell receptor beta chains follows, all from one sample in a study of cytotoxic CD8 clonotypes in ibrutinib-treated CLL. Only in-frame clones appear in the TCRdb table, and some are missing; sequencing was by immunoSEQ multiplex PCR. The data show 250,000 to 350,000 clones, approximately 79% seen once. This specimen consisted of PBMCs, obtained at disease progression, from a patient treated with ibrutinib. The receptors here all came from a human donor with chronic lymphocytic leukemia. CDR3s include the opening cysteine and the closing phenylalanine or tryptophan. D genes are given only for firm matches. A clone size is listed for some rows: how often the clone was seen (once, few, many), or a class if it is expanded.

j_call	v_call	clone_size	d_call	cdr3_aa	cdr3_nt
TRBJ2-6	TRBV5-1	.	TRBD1	CASSSRTGGFVGANVLTF	TGCGCCAGCAGCTCTAGGACAGGGGGCTTCGTTGGGGCCAACGTCCTGACTTTC
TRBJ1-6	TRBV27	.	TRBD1	CASSLSKTGGSPLHF	TGTGCCAGCAGTTTATCGAAGACAGGGGGATCACCCCTCCACTTT
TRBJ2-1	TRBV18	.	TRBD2	CASSPPREGGFSNEQFF	TGTGCCAGCTCACCACCGCGGGAGGGAGGCTTCTCCAATGAGCAGTTCTTC
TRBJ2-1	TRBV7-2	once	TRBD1	CASSLVGTGGNEQFF	TGTGCCAGCAGCTTAGTCGGGACAGGGGGCAATGAGCAGTTCTTC
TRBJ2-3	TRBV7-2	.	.	CASSLGQPPDTQYF	TGTGCCAGCAGCTTAGGGCAGCCCCCAGATACGCAGTATTTT
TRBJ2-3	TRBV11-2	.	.	CASSPGGTQYF	TGTGCCAGCAGCCCGGGCGGTACGCAGTATTTT
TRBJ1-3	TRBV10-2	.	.	CASIPITGGNTIYF	TGCGCCAGCATCCCAATAACAGGGGGAAACACCATATATTTT
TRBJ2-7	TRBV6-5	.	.	CASSSKTYEQYF	TGTGCCAGCAGTTCAAAAACCTACGAGCAGTACTTC
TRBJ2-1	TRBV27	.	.	CASSYERKGNEQFF	TGTGCCAGCAGTTACGAGCGAAAGGGCAATGAGCAGTTCTTC
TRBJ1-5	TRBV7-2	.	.	CASSPSYSNQPQHF	TGTGCCAGCAGCCCCAGTTATAGCAATCAGCCCCAGCATTTT
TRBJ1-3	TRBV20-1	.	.	CSAKDENTIYF	TGCAGTGCTAAGGATGAAAACACCATATATTTT
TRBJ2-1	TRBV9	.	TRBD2	CASSGVPGLAGGTSYNEQFF	TGTGCCAGCAGCGGAGTTCCGGGACTAGCGGGGGGTACCTCCTACAATGAGCAGTTCTTC
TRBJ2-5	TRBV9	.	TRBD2	CASSPRGGTQETQYF	TGTGCCAGCAGCCCCCGGGGGGGAACCCAAGAGACCCAGTACTTC
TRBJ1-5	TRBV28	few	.	CASTEGLLNQPQHF	TGTGCCAGCACTGAGGGGTTGCTCAATCAGCCCCAGCATTTT